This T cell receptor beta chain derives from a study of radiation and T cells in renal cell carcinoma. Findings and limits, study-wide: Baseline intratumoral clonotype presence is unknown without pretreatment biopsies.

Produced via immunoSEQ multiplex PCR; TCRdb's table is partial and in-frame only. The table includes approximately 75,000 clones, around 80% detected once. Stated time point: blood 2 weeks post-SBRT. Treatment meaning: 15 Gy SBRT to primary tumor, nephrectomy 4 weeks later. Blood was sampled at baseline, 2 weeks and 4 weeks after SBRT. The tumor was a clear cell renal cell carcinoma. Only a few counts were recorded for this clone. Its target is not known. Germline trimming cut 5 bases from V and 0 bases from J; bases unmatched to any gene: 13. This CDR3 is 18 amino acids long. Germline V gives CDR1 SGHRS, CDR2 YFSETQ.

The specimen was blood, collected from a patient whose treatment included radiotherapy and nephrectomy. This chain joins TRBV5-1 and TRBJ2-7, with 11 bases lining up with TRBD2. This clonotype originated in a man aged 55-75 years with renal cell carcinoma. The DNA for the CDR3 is TGCGCCAGCAGGATCTATAGCGGGAGGGAAACAAGCTCCTACGAGCAGTACTTC. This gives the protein CASRIYSGRETSSYEQYF.